This T cell receptor (beta chain) was observed in a study of response to subunit inactivated influenza vaccine. Points from the study as a whole: Every seasonal influenza vaccination brings in few new T cells, the authors suggested.

MiXCR, applied by TCRdb to the RT-PCR reads, yields one record per CDR3 protein. The sample includes roughly 670,000 distinct CDR3 sequences, approximately 15% seen only once; the top ten take less than 9%. Losses at the gene ends were 4 bases for V and 3 bases for J; bases not matched to a gene: 7. This CDR3 is built from 14 residues. Germline lookup yields CDR1 SGHRS and CDR2 YFSETQ. This clonotype was detected a few times. What it recognizes is unknown. This TCR was sampled from a man in his fifties or sixties who received an inactivated influenza vaccine. The chain employs TRBV5-1 and TRBJ2-7, with 7 bases fitting TRBD1. The sequenced sample was PBMCs from blood, obtained around two weeks before vaccination. The CDR3: CASSRGGQIYEQYF. In DNA form, the CDR3 reads TGCGCCAGCAGCCGAGGGGGACAGATCTACGAGCAGTACTTC.